The sequence of this T cell receptor beta chain was determined in a study of CD4 T cells in relation to SARS-CoV-2 and coronaviruses. Study-wide background: Convalescent donors were aged roughly 20 to 80, with median roughly 40 years. Of the patients, about 8 were male, a few female, two Hispanic.

Worth noting for this clone: What it binds is not known.

The CDR3 is made up of 14 amino acids. The V gene end was trimmed by 5 bases and the J gene end by 6 bases; junction bases not matched to a gene: 7. Germline loops: CDR1 MNHEY, CDR2 SVGAGI. The data were produced by immunoSEQ multiplex PCR, yet TCRdb's version contains in-frame clones alone and is incomplete. The sample lists about 39,000 clones, approximately 80% occurring once. Overall study findings and caveats: Approximately 65% of donors had memory CD4+ clonotypes crossrecognizing SARS-CoV-2 and common cold coronavirus spike.

Naive or memory CD4+ cells were cultured 1:1 with T cell-depleted PBMCs plus CEF. The rearrangement links TRBV6-5 to TRBJ2-7; 10 bases map to TRBD2. This sequence was found in an adult with COVID-19. The sample taken for sequencing was naive CD4+ T cells from PBMCs, cultured in vitro. Subset in this sample: naive CD4+ T cells isolated by negative enrichment. The CDR3 bases are TGTGCCAGCAGTCCAGCGGGAGGGTCTATCGAGCAGTACTTC. Translation gives CASSPAGGSIEQYF.